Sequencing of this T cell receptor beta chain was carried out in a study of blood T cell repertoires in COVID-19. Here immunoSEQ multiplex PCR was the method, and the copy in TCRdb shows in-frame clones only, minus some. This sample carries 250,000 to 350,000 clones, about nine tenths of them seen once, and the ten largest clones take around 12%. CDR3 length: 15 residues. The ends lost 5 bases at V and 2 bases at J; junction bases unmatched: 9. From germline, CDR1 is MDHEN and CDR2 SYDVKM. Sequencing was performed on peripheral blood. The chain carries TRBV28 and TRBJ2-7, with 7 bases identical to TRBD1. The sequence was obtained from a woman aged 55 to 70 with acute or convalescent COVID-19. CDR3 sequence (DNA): TGTGCCAGCAGTACCCAAAGGGGGCCCACCTACGAGCAGTACTTC. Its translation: CASSTQRGPTYEQYF.